The clone carrying this T cell receptor beta chain was counted ten times or more. Its antigen is not identified. Template switching with 5'RACE generated the TCR cDNA and added a universal primer site and UMIs. From the 5' RACE reads, TCRdb called clonotypes with MiXCR, one entry per CDR3 protein. The sample records some 320,000 distinct CDR3 sequences, about 4% being singletons. The entry originates in a study of T cells after yellow fever vaccination. Findings of the study overall: Weaker overall, the secondary response nonetheless peaked faster (day 5 versus 15). CD4 and CD8 compartments shared a small share of clonotypes, likely from convergent recombination. Abundant bulk-derived clonotypes could contaminate FACS-sorted repertoires.

The CDR3 contains 13 residues. Germline CDR1 and CDR2: GTSNPN and SVGIG (reference sequence). The sample was PBMCs, taken 5 days after the yellow fever booster vaccination. The chain joins TRBV30 to TRBJ2-7; D is uncertain. The sequence derives from a man aged 18 to 29 who received the YFV17D yellow fever vaccine. Written as DNA, the CDR3 is TGTGCTTGGGCCACCCTAACGTACTACGAGCAGTACTTC. Its protein is CAWATLTYYEQYF.